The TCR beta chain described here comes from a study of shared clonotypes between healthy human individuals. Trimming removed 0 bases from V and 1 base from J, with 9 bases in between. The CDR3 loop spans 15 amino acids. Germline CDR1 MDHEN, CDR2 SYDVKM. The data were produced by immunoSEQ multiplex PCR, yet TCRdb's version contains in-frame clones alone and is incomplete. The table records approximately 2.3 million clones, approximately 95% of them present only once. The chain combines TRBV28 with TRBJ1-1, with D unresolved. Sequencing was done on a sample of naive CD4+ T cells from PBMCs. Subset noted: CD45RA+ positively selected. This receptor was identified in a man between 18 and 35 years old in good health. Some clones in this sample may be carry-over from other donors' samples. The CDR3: CASSLWSLWNTEAFF. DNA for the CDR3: TGTGCCAGCAGTTTATGGAGCCTTTGGAACACTGAAGCTTTCTTT.